A single sample is the source of the 10 T cell receptor beta chains below, sequenced in a study of T cell repertoires in cytomegalovirus infection. One entry per CDR3 protein results from TCRdb running MiXCR on the reads. The table records just over 150,000 distinct CDR3 sequences, 20% to 25% of them present only once. The sequencing input was PBMCs. Receptor source: a human donor in good health (CMV status not recorded). Some clones in this sample may be carry-over from other donors' samples.

This clonotype has a count of ten or more. This rearrangement joins TRBV7-9 to TRBJ2-5; D remains ambiguous. This CDR3 has 14 residues. Trimming pared 5 bases from V and 12 bases from J, leaving 22 bases between. CDR1 is SEHNR, CDR2 FQNEAQ, per germline (reference sequence). The CDR3 spells CASSRAGALGQEYF. CDR3 bases: TGTGCCAGCAGCCGAGCTGGCGCCCTTGGTCAGGAGTACTTC.

Note on this clonotype: The CDR3 does not close with the conserved phenylalanine or tryptophan, likely indicating a read error. Here the CDR3 reads CASSFQQGRDGYTS. CDR3 nucleotides: TGTGCCAGCAGTTTTCAACAGGGACGTGATGGCTACACCTCC. V usage is TRBV12-3 or TRBV12-4 and J usage is TRBJ1-2; TRBD1 might be the D (6 bases). Between the trimmed V and J ends, which lost 3 bases and 6 bases, there was a span of 14 bases. CDR3 length: 14 amino acids.

This clonotype was found a few times. The CDR3 carries no conserved terminal phenylalanine or tryptophan, so it likely arises from a read error. V and J are TRBV6-1 and TRBJ2-7; possibly TRBD1 or TRBD2 for D (5 bases each). This CDR3 has 14 residues. Germline V lookup: CDR1 MNHNS, CDR2 SASEGT. Trimming took 5 bases from V and 2 from J, leaving 13 bases between them. The chain's CDR3 is CASSSEGPTYEQYL. For the CDR3, the DNA is TGTGCCAGCAGTTCCGAGGGACCGACCTACGAGCAGTACCTC.

CDR3 nucleotide sequence: TGCAGCGTTGGAGCGGGAGGGGCCCCCTACGAGCAGTACTTC. This translates into CSVGAGGAPYEQYF. V gene TRBV29-1 combines with J gene TRBJ2-7; 10 bases map to TRBD2. Losses at the gene ends were 4 bases for V and 2 bases for J; bases not matched to a gene: 5. CDR3 size: 14 residues. Germline assignment: CDR1 SQVTM and CDR2 ANQGSEA.

This clonotype was recorded at least ten times. The V gene is TRBV6-5, the J gene TRBJ2-2; D is unclear. Trimming removed 2 bases from V and 4 bases from J, with 5 bases in between. Germline V gene data show CDR1 as MNHEY and CDR2 as SVGAGI. The CDR3 is 13 amino acids. The CDR3, as DNA: TGTGCCAGCAGTTACGGTTCCACCGGGGAGCTGTTTTTT. Amino acid sequence: CASSYGSTGELFF.

This clonotype has ten or more counts. The chain is built from TRBV11-2 and TRBJ1-1; D gene ambiguous. Germline assignment: CDR1 SGHAT and CDR2 FQNNGV. V lost 0 bases and J 1 base, leaving 9 bases between the germline ends. CDR3 length: 15 amino acids. CDR3 residues: CASSLDPGWNTEAFF. As DNA, the CDR3 is TGTGCCAGCAGCTTAGATCCGGGTTGGAACACTGAAGCTTTCTTT.

This clonotype was seen more than once but under ten times. This rearrangement joins TRBV28 to TRBJ2-1, with a tentative D call TRBD2 (7 bases). V lost 3 bases, J lost 0 bases, and 27 bases lay in between. The CDR3 runs 21 residues. The germline gives CDR1 MDHEN, CDR2 SYDVKM. CDR3 in DNA: TGTGCCAGCAGTTTCCGTGGCTTCCTGGGGGGGCGTTCCCTCTCCTACAATGAGCAGTTCTTC. Protein: CASSFRGFLGGRSLSYNEQFF.

To note about this clonotype: The junction does not match germline at one end; this may be a read error. J is TRBJ1-3 and V is TRBV7-2, with 12 bases aligning to TRBD1. Germline values: CDR1 SGHTA, CDR2 FQGNSA. The CDR3 totals 18 residues. The CDR3, as DNA: TGTGCCAGAAGCTTCGACCTCCGGGACAGGGGGCATGGAAACACCATATATTTT. The encoded protein is CARSFDLRDRGHGNTIYF. The full variable domain, its missing parts supplied by reference TRBV7-2 and TRBJ1-3, is GAGVSQSPSNKVTEKGKDVELRCDPISGHTALYWYRQSLGQGLEFLIYFQGNSAPDKSGLPSDRFSAERTGGSVSTLTIQRTQQEDSAVYLCARSFDLRDRGHGNTIYFGEGSWLTVV.

This clonotype was picked up a small number of times. The J gene is TRBJ2-1, the V gene TRBV3-1; no firm D call. V was shortened by 3 bases and J by 7 bases, with 7 bases between the two germline ends. The CDR3 length is 12 residues. CDR1 and CDR2 (germline): LGHDT, YNNKEL (reference sequence). The CDR3 region is CASSQSRNEQFF. The CDR3 DNA reads TGTGCCAGCAGCCAGTCCAGAAATGAGCAGTTCTTC.

To note about this clonotype: Its ends do not fully match the called genes, so a read error is possible. The V and J genes are TRBV28 and TRBJ2-1, with 8 bases matching TRBD2. Germline assignment: CDR1 MDHEN and CDR2 SYDVKM. CDR3 length: 15 amino acids. CDR3 region: CASSSAGAPYNKQFF. CDR3 in DNA: TGTGCCAGCAGTTCAGCGGGGGCCCCCTACAATAAGCAGTTCTTC.